The entry that follows covers one T cell receptor beta chain sequence. This clone was counted only a few times. Its binding antigen is unknown. The record has no base qualities; no much larger clone is one base away. CDR1 and CDR2 are read off the germline V gene as SGHVS and FQNEAQ. V is cut by 5 bases and J by 3 bases, and the space between the germline ends is 20 bases. The CDR3, cysteine through phenylalanine, is 17 amino acids long. The CDR3 DNA has 51 bases and is translated from base 1. These data come from a study of blood T cell repertoires in COVID-19 (dated by TCRdb to 2019 to 2021). Study-level background: The collaborator samples originated in the United States, Italy and Spain and spanned the acute and convalescent phases of COVID-19. The material from the prospective study consisted of cDNA or gDNA derived from T cells, B-cell-depleted T cells, or PBMCs. Subjects who had been exposed to COVID-19, were actively infected with it, or had recovered from it provided the deeply sampled blood TCRbeta repertoires that made up the dataset. The repertoires were released in a freely available public database meant as a resource for research on the immune response to SARS-CoV-2. Samples came from the ongoing ImmuneRACE study (first 160 participants) plus 1,254 subjects from 6 global collaborators. Sample metadata almost always included a de-identified subject ID, COVID-19 status, age in years and sex. Where available, HLA class I and class II types were obtained from metadata supplied by the sample provider rather than from assay-based typing. What the authors observed across the whole study: Clinical and demographic metadata were provided uncurated, with the amount varying by source and participant.

The immunoSEQ Assay, a bias-controlled multiplex PCR, was used to amplify TCRbeta CDR3 regions from genomic DNA. In the authors' own workflow: The number of nucleated cells in each sample was estimated from the amplification of reference gene primers within the assay. To quantify the absolute abundance of each unique TCRbeta CDR3 rearrangement, sequence reads were collapsed and filtered. For each sample, productive Simpson clonality was calculated as the square root of Simpson's diversity index over productive rearrangements. TCRdb took this table from immuneACCESS and kept in-frame rearrangements with V and J called. Such tables lack part of the clones; where checked against another copy, unresolved V genes explain under half of the gap, and the rest is unexplained. V, J and clone size are those of that table, while D and trimming were read from the DNA. A total of approximately 350,000 clones appear in this sample, roughly 90% of them only once. Of the sample, about 7% is held by the ten largest clones.

At one collaborating source in Seattle, patients were enrolled during active infection and were followed longitudinally through the course of disease. The collaborating institutions used their own protocols to collect whole blood in K2EDTA tubes. For TCRbeta analysis, collaborators shipped samples as frozen whole blood, isolated PBMCs, or DNA extracted from either of those sample types. The chain is made from TRBV7-8 and TRBJ1-5, and perhaps TRBD1 as D gene, on 5 matching bases. Source material: peripheral blood. This sequence originates from a woman in her seventies with COVID-19, enrolled during active disease. This receptor has the CDR3 CASSPRVAGGVNQPQHF. In nucleotides, the sequence is TGTGCCAGCAGCCCCAGGGTCGCGGGGGGAGTCAATCAGCCCCAGCATTTT. The reference TRBV7-8 and TRBJ1-5 proteins fill in what lies around the CDR3, so the full variable domain reads GAGVSQSPRYKVAKRGQDVALRCDPISGHVSLFWYQQALGQGPEFLTYFQNEAQLDKSGLPSDRFFAERPEGSVSTLKIQRTQQEDSAVYLCASSPRVAGGVNQPQHFGDGTRLSIL.